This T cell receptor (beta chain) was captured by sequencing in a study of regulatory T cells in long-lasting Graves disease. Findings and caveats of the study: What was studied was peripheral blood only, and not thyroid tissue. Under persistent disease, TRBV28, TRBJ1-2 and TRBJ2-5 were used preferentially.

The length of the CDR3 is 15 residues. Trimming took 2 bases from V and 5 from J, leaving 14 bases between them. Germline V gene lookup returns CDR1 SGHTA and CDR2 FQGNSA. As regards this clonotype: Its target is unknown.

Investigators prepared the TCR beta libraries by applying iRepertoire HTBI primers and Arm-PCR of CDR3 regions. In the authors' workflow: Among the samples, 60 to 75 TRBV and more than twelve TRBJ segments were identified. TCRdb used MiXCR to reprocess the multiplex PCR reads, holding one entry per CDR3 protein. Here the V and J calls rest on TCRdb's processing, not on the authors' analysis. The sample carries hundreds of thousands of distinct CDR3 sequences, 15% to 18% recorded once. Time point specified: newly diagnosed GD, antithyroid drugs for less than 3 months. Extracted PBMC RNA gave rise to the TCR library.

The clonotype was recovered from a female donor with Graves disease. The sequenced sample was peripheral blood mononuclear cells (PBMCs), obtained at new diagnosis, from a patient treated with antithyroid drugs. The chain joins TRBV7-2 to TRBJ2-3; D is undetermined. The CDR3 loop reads CASSLLASRVDTQYF. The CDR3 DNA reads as TGTGCCAGCAGCTTACTGGCGTCTCGGGTAGATACGCAGTATTTT.